What follows are 11 T cell receptor beta chains derived from one specimen sequenced in a study of CD8 T cells in ankylosing spondylitis. TCRdb reprocessed the 5' RACE reads via MiXCR and lists one record per CDR3 protein. The sample includes 100,000 to 150,000 distinct CDR3 sequences, approximately 9.7% of them seen just once. The specimen sequenced was blood, either unsorted or a sorted T cell fraction (not recorded which). Receptor source: a male donor with ankylosing spondylitis or in good health (not recorded which).

The chain joins TRBV14 to TRBJ2-7, with no clear D. This CDR3 comprises 13 residues. Germline V lookup: CDR1 SGHDN, CDR2 FVKESK. V dropped 0 bases and J dropped 6 bases, with 9 bases sitting between them. This CDR3 reads CASSQDLQAEQYF. Here the CDR3 DNA reads TGTGCCAGCAGCCAAGATCTCCAGGCCGAGCAGTACTTC.

This clonotype was detected ten times or more. The V gene is TRBV7-2, the J gene TRBJ2-1, with TRBD2 matching 10 bases. This CDR3 spans 16 amino acids. Per the germline V gene, CDR1 is SGHTA and CDR2 is FQGNSA. The trim removed 4 bases at V and 6 bases at J, leaving 9 bases unmatched. CDR3 sequence: CASSSAPVAGGNEQFF. For the CDR3, the DNA is TGTGCCAGCAGCTCCGCTCCGGTAGCGGGAGGCAATGAGCAGTTCTTC.

This clonotype was recorded at least ten times. V and J are TRBV28 and TRBJ2-7, with 8 bases aligning to TRBD1. Germline loops: CDR1 MDHEN, CDR2 SYDVKM. V lost 4 bases and J lost 0; bases outside the gene matches: 14. The CDR3 is 18 amino acids. This chain's CDR3 is CASSSATGVGGSSYEQYF. CDR3 bases: TGTGCCAGCAGTTCGGCGACAGGGGTTGGGGGAAGCTCCTACGAGCAGTACTTC.

This clonotype was counted ten times or more. V gene TRBV5-1 combines with J gene TRBJ2-3, with D tentatively TRBD2 (5 bases). The CDR3 runs 14 residues. Between the trimmed V and J ends, which lost 6 bases and 1 base, there was a span of 12 bases. Germline loops: CDR1 SGHRS, CDR2 YFSETQ. The CDR3 bases are TGCGCCAGCAATCGGGATGGCGGCACAGATACGCAGTATTTT. Translating gives CASNRDGGTDTQYF.

This clonotype was seen repeatedly, ten times or more. V and J are TRBV20-1 and TRBJ2-1, with D perhaps TRBD2 (6 bases). With 6 bases removed from V and 5 bases from J, the gap between germline ends came to 23 bases. The CDR3 length is 16 residues. Germline CDR1 reads DFQATT; CDR2 reads SNEGSKA (reference sequence). In DNA, the CDR3 is TGCAGTGCCCCCCTTGAGGGTGGCGCGGGAAACAATGAGCAGTTCTTC. Translation gives CSAPLEGGAGNNEQFF.

This clonotype was counted many times. CDR3: CSAPPVPLAGIGSEQFF. Here the CDR3 DNA reads TGCAGTGCTCCCCCCGTTCCACTAGCGGGAATTGGCAGTGAGCAGTTCTTC. The chain uses TRBV20-1 and TRBJ2-1, with 10 positions matching TRBD2. The CDR3 consists of 17 residues. Germline-derived CDR1 and CDR2 are DFQATT and SNEGSKA (reference sequence). J lost 9 bases, V lost 5 bases, and 19 bases had no gene match.

This clonotype was recorded at least ten times. The chain couples TRBV5-6 to TRBJ2-1; D unresolved. The V end was cut by 0 bases, the J end by 8 bases, with 6 bases between. The CDR3 length is 12 residues. Looked up from germline, CDR1 is SGHDT and CDR2 is YYEEEE. The CDR3: CASSLDFYEQFF. The CDR3 coding sequence is TGTGCCAGCAGCTTGGACTTTTATGAGCAGTTCTTC.

Comment on this clonotype: This may arise from a read error, as a much more abundant clone is one base away. In nucleotides, the CDR3 is TGCAGTGTGGACTTAAACACCGGGGAGCTGTTTTTT. Translation gives CSVDLNTGELFF. V and J are TRBV20-1 and TRBJ2-2; possibly TRBD2 for D (5 bases). In germline, CDR1 is DFQATT, CDR2 SNEGSKA (reference sequence). The CDR3 length is 12 residues. V dropped 7 bases and J dropped 2 bases, with 8 bases sitting between them.

This clonotype was observed many times. J is TRBJ2-5 and V is TRBV20-1; TRBD2 is a possible D gene (7 bases). CDR1 and CDR2 from the germline V gene are DFQATT and SNEGSKA (reference sequence). CDR3 length: 13 residues. V gave up 3 bases and J gave up 5 bases, with 13 bases separating them. This CDR3 is CSARFGGQETQYF. The CDR3 nucleotides are TGCAGTGCTAGGTTCGGGGGGCAGGAGACCCAGTACTTC.

This clonotype was seen many times. The V call is TRBV5-1, the J call TRBJ2-7, with D unresolved. Germline CDR1 is SGHRS and CDR2 is YFSETQ. This CDR3 is 14 amino acids long. The V end lost 3 bases, the J end lost 2 bases, and 12 bases lay between the germline ends. CDR3 bases: TGCGCCAGCAGCTCCCCGGAATCTACCTACGAGCAGTACTTC. Its protein product is CASSSPESTYEQYF.

This clonotype was seen at least ten times. The chain uses TRBV5-1 and TRBJ1-1; D perhaps matches TRBD1 (6 bases). The CDR3 has 15 amino acids. In germline, CDR1 is SGHRS, CDR2 YFSETQ. Trimming took off 1 base at V and 0 bases at J, with 10 bases between the two ends. CDR3 sequence reads: CASSLSGTLNTEAFF. The CDR3 region has the DNA TGCGCCAGCAGCTTGTCTGGGACACTGAACACTGAAGCTTTCTTT.